The 17 T cell receptor beta chains listed next were all sequenced from one sample in a study of T cell clonality in common variable immunodeficiency (dated by TCRdb to 2015 to 2017). No antigen has been assigned to these receptors. The library was generated by the immunoSEQ multiplex PCR assay. TCRdb limited this immuneACCESS table to in-frame rearrangements with V and J called. A share of clones is missing; checked studies link under half to unresolved V genes, and the rest is unexplained. This sample shows over 11,000 clones, and none of them turns up only once. 9% of the sample lies in the top ten. Broader findings and caveats from the paper: CVID TCRbeta sequences reportedly showed fewer deletions and N-nucleotide insertions and lacked highly modified clones with 13 or more V deletions.

The sample taken for sequencing was peripheral blood mononuclear cells. The receptors here all came from a human donor with common variable immunodeficiency.

The sample holds a few counts of this clone. The sequence runs out 3 residues before the end of the CDR3; the remainder is reconstructed from the germline J gene. The J gene is TRBJ2-7, the V gene TRBV29-1; a possible D gene is TRBD2 (6 bases). CDR3 length: 15 residues. Trimming took off 3 bases at V and 2 bases at J, with 17 bases between the two ends. Germline V gene lookup returns CDR1 SQVTM and CDR2 ANQGSEA. The covered CDR3 bases are TGCAGCGTTGAGCGGGGCGGGACGGGGACCTACGAG. This translates into CSVERGGTGTYE. The full CDR3 reads CSVERGGTGTYEQYF.

This clone has more than one count but fewer than ten. The read terminates 3 residues ahead of where the CDR3 ends, so the germline J gene completes it. This chain joins TRBV7-9 and TRBJ1-1; possibly TRBD1 for D (6 bases). The CDR3 covers 14 residues. Germline V CDR1 and CDR2: SEHNR, FQNEAQ (reference sequence). The V end lost 1 base, the J end lost 6 bases, and 12 bases lay between the germline ends. Partial CDR3 DNA: TGTGCCAGCAGCTTAGATAGGGCAGGGGCTGAA. The encoded protein is CASSLDRAGAE. The complete CDR3 reads CASSLDRAGAEAFF.

Of note for this clone: The read ends 3 residues before the CDR3 terminus; that terminus is restored from the germline J gene. J is TRBJ1-5 and V is TRBV2; TRBD1 matches 7 bases. This CDR3 has 13 amino acids. V lost 10 bases to trimming and J lost 5 bases; unmatched junction nucleotides: 8. Germline assignment: CDR1 SNHLY and CDR2 FYNNEI. CDR3 DNA, as far as it was read: TGTGCCACTATGGGACAGAGGGATCAGCCC. Its translation is CATMGQRDQP. The CDR3 in its entirety is CATMGQRDQPQHF.

On this clone: The CDR3 end is not reached by the read, which stops 3 residues before it; the germline J gene fills it in. The chain joins TRBV2 to TRBJ2-7; 8 bases match TRBD2. This CDR3 is 15 amino acids long. V was pared by 4 bases and J by 1 base, with 6 bases of the junction left unmatched. CDR1 is SNHLY, CDR2 FYNNEI, per germline. The part of the CDR3 DNA that was read is TGTGCCAGCAGTGTCGGGCGGGGGGTTTCCTACGAG. This sequence encodes CASSVGRGVSYE. The CDR3 in its entirety is CASSVGRGVSYEQYF.

In its sample, this clone was seen a few times. The read terminates 3 residues ahead of where the CDR3 ends, so the germline J gene completes it. J is TRBJ2-5 and V is TRBV19, with 8 bases matching TRBD2. Losses at the gene ends were 0 bases for V and 4 bases for J; bases not matched to a gene: 7. This CDR3 comprises 16 residues. Per the germline V gene, CDR1 is LNHDA and CDR2 is SQIVND (reference sequence). Incomplete CDR3 DNA: TGTGCCAGTAGTATAGAACCGGGACTAGGGAGAGAGACC. Translation gives CASSIEPGLGRET. The whole CDR3 sequence reads CASSIEPGLGRETQYF.

In regard to this clone: The read finishes 3 residues shy of the CDR3 end, and the germline J gene is used to complete it. This rearrangement joins TRBV7-9 to TRBJ2-7, with a possible D match to TRBD2 (7 bases). The germline V and J ends were trimmed by 1 base and 1 base, with 11 bases remaining between them. CDR3 length: 15 residues. The germline CDR1 and CDR2 sequences are SEHNR and FQNEAQ (reference sequence). CDR3 DNA, as far as it was read: TGTGCCAGCAGCTTAGGAGGGGGGGGATCCTACGAG. This encodes CASSLGGGGSYE. The entire CDR3 protein reads CASSLGGGGSYEQYF.

This clone was seen a few times. This CDR3 is CASSLVPYVSEAFF. The CDR3 DNA, read in part, is TGTGCCAGCAGCTTAGTCCCCTACGTTTCTGAA. The genes are TRBV13 and TRBJ1-1; D not certain. The read ends 3 residues before the CDR3 terminus; that terminus is restored from the germline J gene. The CDR3 is made up of 14 amino acids. V lost 1 base, J lost 6 bases, and 12 bases lay in between. The germline V gene has CDR1 PRHDT and CDR2 FYEKMQ (reference sequence).

In its sample, this clone was seen many times. Sequencing ends 3 residues short of the CDR3 end; the germline J gene provides the rest. The V call is TRBV18, the J call TRBJ1-1; D is uncertain. The V end lost 2 bases, the J end lost 2 bases, and 9 bases lay between the germline ends. Per germline, CDR1 KGHSH and CDR2 LQKENI. There are 14 residues in the CDR3. CDR3 sequence reads: CASSPYPVNTEAFF. The DNA read from the CDR3 is TGTGCCAGCTCACCATATCCGGTTAACACTGAA.

Only a few counts were recorded for this clone. The missing CDR3 end, 3 residues past where the read stops, is filled in from the germline J gene. The chain links TRBV30 to TRBJ1-5, with a possible D match to TRBD1 (5 bases). The germline V gene has CDR1 GTSNPN and CDR2 SVGIG (reference sequence). V lost 1 base, J lost 5 bases, and 9 bases lay in between. This CDR3 spans 13 amino acids. The CDR3 reads CAWSDRSYQPQHF. CDR3 DNA (partial): TGTGCCTGGAGTGACAGGTCTTATCAGCCC. Full variable domain (outside the CDR3, taken from reference TRBV30 and TRBJ1-5): SQTIHQWPATLVQPVGSPLSLECTVEGTSNPNLYWYRQAAGRGLQLLFYSVGIGQISSEVPQNLSASRPQDRQFILSSKKLLLSDSGFYLCAWSDRSYQPQHFGDGTRLSIL.

The CDR3 region is CASSIAIQGAYGYTF. The DNA read from the CDR3 is TGTGCCAGTAGTATAGCGATACAGGGGGCCTATGGC. The chain couples TRBV19 to TRBJ1-2; 9 nucleotides align to TRBD1. The read comes to an end 3 residues before the CDR3 does, leaving the germline J gene to fill in the end. This CDR3 has 15 residues. The V and J ends lost 1 base and 4 bases, in that order; junction bases with no gene match: 4. Germline CDR1 is LNHDA and CDR2 is SQIVND (reference sequence). The whole variable domain, remainder taken from reference TRBV19 and TRBJ1-2, is DGGITQSPKYLFRKEGQNVTLSCEQNLNHDAMYWYRQDPGQGLRLIYYSQIVNDFQKGDIAEGYSVSREKKESFPLTVTSAQKNPTAFYLCASSIAIQGAYGYTFGSGTRLTVV.

This clone appeared a few times. The read terminates 3 residues ahead of where the CDR3 ends, so the germline J gene completes it. The chain links TRBV7-3 to TRBJ2-2, with 10 nucleotides matching TRBD1. J was trimmed by 4 bases and V by 5 bases; bases with no gene match: 10. CDR3 size: 17 residues. CDR1 is SGHTA and CDR2 is FQGTGA in the germline V gene. The CDR3 protein is CASSAPGDRGITGELFF. CDR3 DNA, as far as it was read: TGTGCCAGCAGCGCCCCCGGGGACAGGGGAATCACCGGGGAG.

This clone is judged large. The CDR3 spells CASSSGQGTINTEAFF. The CDR3 bases that were read are TGTGCCAGCAGCTCAGGACAGGGGACGATTAACACTGAA. The chain recombines TRBV5-4 with TRBJ1-1; TRBD1 matches 9 bases. The CDR3 end lies 3 residues beyond the end of the read and is filled in from the germline J gene. The CDR3 has 16 amino acids. The V and J ends lost 3 bases and 2 bases, in that order; junction bases with no gene match: 8. The V gene's germline CDR1 is SGHNT and CDR2 YYREEE (reference sequence).

By share of the sample, this clone is medium-sized (0.01 to 0.1%). Read data end 3 residues before the CDR3 end; the end is taken from the germline J gene. The chain employs TRBV7-9 and TRBJ1-2; D may be TRBD1 (6 bases). V gave up 0 bases and J gave up 2 bases, with 10 bases separating them. The CDR3 totals 15 residues. Germline loops: CDR1 SEHNR, CDR2 FQNEAQ (reference sequence). The sequenced CDR3 bases are TGTGCCAGCAGCTTAGCTTCGGACAGAAACTATGGC. It encodes CASSLASDRNYG. In full, the CDR3 is CASSLASDRNYGYTF. Variable domain in full (rest from reference TRBV7-9 and TRBJ1-2): DTGVSQNPRHKITKRGQNVTFRCDPISEHNRLYWYRQTLGQGPEFLTYFQNEAQLEKSRLLSDRFSAERPKGSFSTLEIQRTEQGDSAMYLCASSLASDRNYGYTFGSGTRLTVV.

Comments on this clone: The read finishes 3 residues shy of the CDR3 end, and the germline J gene is used to complete it. The V gene is TRBV11-2, the J gene TRBJ2-3; tentatively, D is TRBD1 (6 bases). This CDR3 spans 15 amino acids. Looked up from germline, CDR1 is SGHAT and CDR2 is FQNNGV. The V and J ends lost 1 base and 8 bases respectively, with 16 bases between them. The CDR3 loop reads CASSLVTRWGRTQYF. The DNA read from the CDR3 is TGTGCCAGCAGCTTAGTCACTAGATGGGGGCGTACG.

The chain's CDR3 is CASSKNLGTFLRKNTEAFF. CDR3 bases read: TGTGCCAGTAGTAAGAACCTCGGGACTTTCCTAAGAAAGAACACTGAA. This chain connects TRBV19 to TRBJ1-1; D might be TRBD1 (5 bases). The CDR3 end lies 3 residues beyond the end of the read and is filled in from the germline J gene. The CDR3 covers 19 residues. CDR1 and CDR2 (germline): LNHDA, SQIVND (reference sequence). The V and J ends lost 4 bases and 1 base respectively, with 25 bases between them.

This clone has only a few counts. The read halts 3 residues ahead of the CDR3 end, with the missing end drawn from the germline J gene. V gene TRBV7-6 combines with J gene TRBJ2-3; 9 nucleotides match TRBD1. The CDR3 consists of 16 residues. Germline trimming cut 1 base from V and 4 bases from J; bases unmatched to any gene: 6. The germline V gene encodes CDR1 SGHVS and CDR2 FNYEAQ. The CDR3 DNA, read in part, is TGTGCCAGCAGCTTAGTGACAGGGGGGTCGGCAGATACG. Its translation: CASSLVTGGSADT. The entire CDR3 protein is CASSLVTGGSADTQYF.

On this clone itself: Read data end 3 residues before the CDR3 end; the end is taken from the germline J gene. The chain has TRBV19 and TRBJ2-7, with D perhaps TRBD2 (6 bases). CDR3 length equals 13 residues. Trimming removed 8 bases from V and 4 bases from J, with 15 bases in between. Germline CDR1 is LNHDA and CDR2 is SQIVND (reference sequence). Incomplete CDR3 DNA: TGTGCCAGTTCACCGGGACTTGGATACGAG. Its translation is CASSPGLGYE. From start to end, the CDR3 is CASSPGLGYEQYF.